This is a list of T cell receptor beta chains from one sample in a study of blood T cell repertoires in COVID-19. Repertoires were generated with immunoSEQ multiplex PCR, while TCRdb's copy carries only in-frame clones and drops some. This sample yields nearly 15,000 clones, of which approximately 88% are seen a single time; around 3.2% belongs to the top ten. Sequenced input: peripheral blood. These receptors originate from a human donor in a cohort sampled during active COVID-19. CDR3s include the opening cysteine and the closing phenylalanine or tryptophan. Fields, in order: D gene, clone size, V gene, J gene, CDR3 protein, CDR3 DNA. The D gene is left open where the match is weak. Where a row states a size, it is once, few, many or the class of an expanded clone; other rows omit it.

.	.	TRBV6-2/TRBV6-3	TRBJ1-2	CASSPGGGYTF	TGTGCCAGCAGCCCCGGGGGTGGCTACACCTTC
TRBD1	.	TRBV7-9	TRBJ1-6	CASSRQGLNSPLHF	TGTGCCAGCAGCCGACAGGGGCTTAATTCACCCCTCCACTTT
TRBD2	.	TRBV5-1	TRBJ2-1	CASSLDSGGVYNEQFF	TGCGCCAGCAGCTTGGATAGCGGGGGAGTCTACAATGAGCAGTTCTTC
.	.	TRBV7-3	TRBJ1-5	CASSSASGQPQHF	TGTGCCAGCAGCTCCGCTTCCGGTCAGCCCCAGCATTTT
.	.	TRBV25-1	TRBJ1-6	CASSESTGYNSPLHF	TGTGCCAGCAGTGAATCCACCGGTTATAATTCACCCCTCCACTTT
TRBD1	.	TRBV5-1	TRBJ2-3	CASSLTGQLADTQYF	TGCGCCAGCAGCCTAACGGGACAGCTCGCAGATACGCAGTATTTT
TRBD1	.	TRBV20-1	TRBJ1-4	CSASGHRGLTEKLFF	TGCAGTGCTAGTGGGCACAGGGGCCTTACAGAAAAACTGTTTTTT
.	large	TRBV7-9	TRBJ1-2	CASSLISGGPGYTF	TGTGCCAGCAGCTTAATCTCGGGGGGCCCGGGCTACACCTTC
TRBD1	few	TRBV5-4	TRBJ1-3	CASSPMSRDRGGNTIYF	TGTGCCAGCAGCCCGATGTCCCGGGACAGGGGTGGAAACACCATATATTTT
.	.	TRBV3-1/TRBV3-2	TRBJ2-2	CASSQPSGGAHTGELFF	TGTGCCAGCAGCCAACCGTCCGGAGGTGCTCACACCGGGGAGCTGTTTTTT
.	few	TRBV11-2	TRBJ1-6	CASSLDPNSPLHF	TGTGCCAGCAGCTTAGATCCGAATTCACCCCTCCACTTT
TRBD1	.	TRBV19	TRBJ1-5	CASHPDRDGQPQHF	TGTGCCAGCCACCCGGACAGGGATGGTCAGCCCCAGCATTTT
TRBD1	.	TRBV7-2	TRBJ2-5	CASSPLGGAETQYF	TGTGCCAGCAGCCCACTAGGGGGCGCGGAGACCCAGTACTTC